The clone carrying this T cell receptor beta chain came up once. There are 20 residues in the CDR3. In germline, CDR1 is KGHSH, CDR2 LQKENI. Trimming at V came to 0 bases and at J to 4 bases, leaving 17 bases not matched to a gene. Method: immunoSEQ multiplex PCR; TCRdb's copy keeps in-frame clones and lacks some. The data contain 50,000 to 80,000 clones, approximately 90% of them seen just once; the ten biggest clones take up approximately 4.4%. This record comes from a study of technical replicates of blood from a handful of donors. This rearrangement joins TRBV18 to TRBJ2-3, with 9 bases matching TRBD2. The sample consisted of PBMCs. The TCR comes from a human donor in good health. Some clones in this sample may be carry-over from other donors' samples. CDR3 amino acids: CASSPPDTGLAPKGSDTQYF. For the CDR3, the DNA is TGTGCCAGCTCACCACCGGATACGGGACTAGCCCCCAAGGGTTCAGATACGCAGTATTTT.